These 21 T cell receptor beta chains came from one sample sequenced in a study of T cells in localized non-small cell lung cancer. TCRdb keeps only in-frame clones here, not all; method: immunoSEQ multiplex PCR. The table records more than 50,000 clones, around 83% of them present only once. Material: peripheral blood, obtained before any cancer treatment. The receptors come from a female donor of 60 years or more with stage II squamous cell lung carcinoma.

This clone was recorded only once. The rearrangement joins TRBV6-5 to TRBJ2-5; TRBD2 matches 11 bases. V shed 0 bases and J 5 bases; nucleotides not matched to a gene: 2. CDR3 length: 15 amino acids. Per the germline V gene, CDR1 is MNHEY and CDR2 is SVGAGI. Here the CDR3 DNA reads TGTGCCAGCAGTTACTCGAGACTAGCGGGGGAGACCCAGTACTTC. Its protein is CASSYSRLAGETQYF.

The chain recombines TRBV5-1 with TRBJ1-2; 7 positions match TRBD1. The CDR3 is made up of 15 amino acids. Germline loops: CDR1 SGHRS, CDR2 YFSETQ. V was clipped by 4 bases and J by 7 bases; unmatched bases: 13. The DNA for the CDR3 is TGCGCCAGCAGCGACCCCAGGGGGAATGTTGGTGGCTACACCTTC. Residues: CASSDPRGNVGGYTF.

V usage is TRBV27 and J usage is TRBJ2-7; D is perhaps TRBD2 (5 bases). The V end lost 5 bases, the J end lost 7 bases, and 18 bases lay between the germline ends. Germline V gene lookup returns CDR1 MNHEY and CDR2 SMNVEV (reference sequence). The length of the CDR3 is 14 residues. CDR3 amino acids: CASSTGLAAGEQYF. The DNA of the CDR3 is TGTGCCAGCAGTACTGGACTGGCGGCTGGGGAGCAGTACTTC.

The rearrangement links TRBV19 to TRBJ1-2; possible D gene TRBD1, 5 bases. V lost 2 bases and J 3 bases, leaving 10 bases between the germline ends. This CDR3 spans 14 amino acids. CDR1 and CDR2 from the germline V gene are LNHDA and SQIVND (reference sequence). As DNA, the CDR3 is TGTGCCAGTAGTATACCCGGCAGGGACTATGGCTACACCTTC. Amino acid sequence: CASSIPGRDYGYTF.

Written as DNA, the CDR3 is TGTGCCAGCAGGCGTCCCGACTGGTCGAATGAGCAGTTCTTC. Residues: CASRRPDWSNEQFF. The chain employs TRBV6-5 and TRBJ2-1; no definite D call. The germline V and J ends were trimmed by 6 bases and 7 bases, with 16 bases remaining between them. The CDR3 is 14 residues long. Per the germline V gene, CDR1 is MNHEY and CDR2 is SVGAGI.

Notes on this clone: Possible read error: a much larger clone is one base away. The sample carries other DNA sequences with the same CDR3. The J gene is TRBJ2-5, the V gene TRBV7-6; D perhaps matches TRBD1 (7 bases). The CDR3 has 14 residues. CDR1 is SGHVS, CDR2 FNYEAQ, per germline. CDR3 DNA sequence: TGTGCTAGCAGCCAGGGGGGCCCACAAGAGACCCAGTACTTC. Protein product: CASSQGGPQETQYF.

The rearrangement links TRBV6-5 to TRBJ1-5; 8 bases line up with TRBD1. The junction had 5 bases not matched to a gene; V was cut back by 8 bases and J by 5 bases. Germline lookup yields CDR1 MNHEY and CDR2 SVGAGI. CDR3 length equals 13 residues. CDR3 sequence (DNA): TGTGCCAGCCAGGGGGCTGGGGATCAGCCCCAGCATTTT. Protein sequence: CASQGAGDQPQHF.

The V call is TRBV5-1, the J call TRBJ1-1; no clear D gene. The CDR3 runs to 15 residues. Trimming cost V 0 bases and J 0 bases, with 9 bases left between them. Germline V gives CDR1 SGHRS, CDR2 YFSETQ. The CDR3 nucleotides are TGCGCCAGCAGCTTGGGGTCCGGGCTGAACACTGAAGCTTTCTTT. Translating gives CASSLGSGLNTEAFF.

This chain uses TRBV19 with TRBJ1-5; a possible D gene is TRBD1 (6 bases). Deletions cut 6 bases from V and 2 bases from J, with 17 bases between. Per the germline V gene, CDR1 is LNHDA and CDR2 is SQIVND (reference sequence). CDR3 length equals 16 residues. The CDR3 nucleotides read TGTGCCAGTAGCGTCTCTACAGGGTCTGGCAATCAGCCCCAGCATTTT. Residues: CASSVSTGSGNQPQHF.

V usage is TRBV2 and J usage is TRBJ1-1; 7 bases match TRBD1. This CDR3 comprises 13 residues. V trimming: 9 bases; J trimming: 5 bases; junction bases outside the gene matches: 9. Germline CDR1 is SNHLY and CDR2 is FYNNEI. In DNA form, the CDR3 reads TGTGCCAGGGATAGACAGGGTGGGACTGAAGCTTTCTTT. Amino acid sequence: CARDRQGGTEAFF.

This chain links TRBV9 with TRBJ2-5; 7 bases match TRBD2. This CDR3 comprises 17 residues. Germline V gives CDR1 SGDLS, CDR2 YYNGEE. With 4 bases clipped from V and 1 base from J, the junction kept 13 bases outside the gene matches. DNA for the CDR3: TGTGCCAGCAGCCCCGGCTTGGGGAGGGTCGTCCAAGAGACCCAGTACTTC. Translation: CASSPGLGRVVQETQYF. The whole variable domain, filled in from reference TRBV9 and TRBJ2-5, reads DSGVTQTPKHLITATGQRVTLRCSPRSGDLSVYWYQQSLDQGLQFLIQYYNGEERAKGNILERFSAQQFPDLHSELNLSSLELGDSALYFCASSPGLGRVVQETQYFGPGTRLLVL.

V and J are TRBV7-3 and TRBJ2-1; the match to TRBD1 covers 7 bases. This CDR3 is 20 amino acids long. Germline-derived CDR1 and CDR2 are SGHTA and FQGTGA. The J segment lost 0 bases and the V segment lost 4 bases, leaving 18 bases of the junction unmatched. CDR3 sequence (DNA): TGTGCCAGCAGCTCCGCGACAGGGTTTGGACCCCGGAGCTCCTACAATGAGCAGTTCTTC. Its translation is CASSSATGFGPRSSYNEQFF.

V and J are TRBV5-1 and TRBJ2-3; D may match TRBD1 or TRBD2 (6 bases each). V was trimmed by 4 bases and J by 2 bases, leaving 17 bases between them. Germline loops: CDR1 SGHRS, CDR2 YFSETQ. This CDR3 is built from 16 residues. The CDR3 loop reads CASSPTKGGSTDTQYF. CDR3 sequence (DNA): TGCGCCAGCAGCCCGACCAAGGGGGGATCCACAGATACGCAGTATTTT.

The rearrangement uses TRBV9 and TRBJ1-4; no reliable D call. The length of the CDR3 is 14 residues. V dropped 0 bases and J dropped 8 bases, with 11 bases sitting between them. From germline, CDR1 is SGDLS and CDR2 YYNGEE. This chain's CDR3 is CASSVGGFMEKLFF. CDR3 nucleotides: TGTGCCAGCAGCGTAGGGGGTTTTATGGAAAAACTGTTTTTT.

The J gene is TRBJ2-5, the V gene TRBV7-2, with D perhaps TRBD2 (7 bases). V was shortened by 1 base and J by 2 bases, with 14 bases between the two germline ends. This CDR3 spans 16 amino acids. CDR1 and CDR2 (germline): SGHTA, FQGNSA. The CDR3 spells CASSLGGGGLQETQYF. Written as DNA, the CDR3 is TGTGCCAGCAGCTTAGGAGGGGGGGGGTTACAAGAGACCCAGTACTTC. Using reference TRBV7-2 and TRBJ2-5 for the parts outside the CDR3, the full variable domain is GAGVSQSPSNKVTEKGKDVELRCDPISGHTALYWYRQSLGQGLEFLIYFQGNSAPDKSGLPSDRFSAERTGGSVSTLTIQRTQQEDSAVYLCASSLGGGGLQETQYFGPGTRLLVL.

CDR3 sequence reads: CASSFQAAQETQYF. DNA for the CDR3: TGTGCCAGCAGTTTTCAAGCAGCCCAAGAGACCCAGTACTTC. J is TRBJ2-5 and V is TRBV27; D gene uncertain. The ends were cut back, 3 bases at V and 1 base at J, with 9 bases in the middle. Germline assignment: CDR1 MNHEY and CDR2 SMNVEV (reference sequence). This CDR3 has 14 amino acids.

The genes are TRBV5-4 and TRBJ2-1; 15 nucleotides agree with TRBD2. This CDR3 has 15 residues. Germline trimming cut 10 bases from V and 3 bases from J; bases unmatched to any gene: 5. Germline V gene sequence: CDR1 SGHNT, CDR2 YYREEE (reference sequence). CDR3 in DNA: TGTGCCGTCGGACTAGCGGGGGGGGACTACAATGAGCAGTTCTTC. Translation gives CAVGLAGGDYNEQFF.

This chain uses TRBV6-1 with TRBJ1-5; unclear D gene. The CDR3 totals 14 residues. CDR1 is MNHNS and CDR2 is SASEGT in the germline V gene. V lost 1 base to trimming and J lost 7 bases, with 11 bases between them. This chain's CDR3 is CASSEGPRSQPQHF. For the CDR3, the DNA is TGTGCCAGCAGTGAAGGGCCCCGGAGCCAGCCCCAGCATTTT.

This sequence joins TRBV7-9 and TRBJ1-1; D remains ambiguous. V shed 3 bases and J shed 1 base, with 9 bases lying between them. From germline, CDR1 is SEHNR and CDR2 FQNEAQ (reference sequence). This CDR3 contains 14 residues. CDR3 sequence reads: CASSFGQPNTEAFF. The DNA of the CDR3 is TGTGCCAGCAGCTTTGGGCAACCGAACACTGAAGCTTTCTTT.

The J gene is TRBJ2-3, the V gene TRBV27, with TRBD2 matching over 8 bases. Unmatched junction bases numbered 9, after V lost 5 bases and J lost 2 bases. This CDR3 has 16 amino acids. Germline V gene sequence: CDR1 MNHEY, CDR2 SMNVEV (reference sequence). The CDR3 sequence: CASSPSGTRPTDTQYF. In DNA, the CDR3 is TGTGCCAGCAGTCCTTCCGGGACTAGACCCACAGATACGCAGTATTTT.

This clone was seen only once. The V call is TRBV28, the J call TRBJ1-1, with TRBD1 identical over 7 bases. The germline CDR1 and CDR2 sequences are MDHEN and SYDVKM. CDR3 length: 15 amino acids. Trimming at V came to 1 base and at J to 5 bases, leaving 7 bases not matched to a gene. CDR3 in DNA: TGTGCCAGCAGTTTATCGGGACAGACAAGGACTGAAGCTTTCTTT. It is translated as CASSLSGQTRTEAFF.